The entry that follows covers one T cell receptor (beta chain) sequence. Its antigen remains unknown. The data originate from a study of CD39 and CD103 CD8 tumor-infiltrating T cells. Study-level points and caveats: Compared with DN, SP and blood memory CD8, DP TILs appeared more oligoclonal. Unlike DN TIL clonotypes, DP TIL clonotypes seldom appeared in blood.

Only in-frame clones appear in the TCRdb table, and some are missing; sequencing was by immunoSEQ multiplex PCR. The sample has hundreds of clones, around 70% seen once; the top ten hold approximately 15%. V dropped 3 bases and J dropped 2; count of bases not matched to a gene: 1. Germline V gene sequence: CDR1 SGHTA, CDR2 FQGNSA. The CDR3 is 14 amino acids. The chain combines TRBV7-2 with TRBJ2-3; TRBD2 agrees at 8 bases. The sequence was collected from a human donor with head and neck squamous cell carcinoma. The sample comprised CD39- CD103+ CD8+ T cells sorted from the tumor. Subset denoted: CD103+CD39- single-positive CD45RA- CD8 T cells. As DNA, the CDR3 is TGTGCCAGCAGCTTTAGCGGGGACACAGATACGCAGTATTTT. It codes for CASSFSGDTDTQYF.